What follows describes a single T cell receptor (beta chain). V shed 6 bases and J 10 bases; nucleotides not matched to a gene: 9. Germline V gene sequence: CDR1 MNHEY, CDR2 SVGAGI. The CDR3 is 15 residues long. Clones were sequenced by immunoSEQ multiplex PCR, and TCRdb holds only the in-frame ones, with some missing. This sample yields about 230,000 clones, of which 70% to 90% are seen a single time; 0.85% to 1% belongs to the top ten. This specimen comes from a study of blood T cell repertoires in COVID-19. The chain has TRBV6-5 and TRBJ1-6; 10 bases align to TRBD1. The source material was peripheral blood. The sequence was collected from a man between 40 and 49 years old with acute or convalescent COVID-19. CDR3 DNA sequence: TGTGCCAGCAGGGGAACCGGGACAGGGGTATCACCCCTCCACTTT. Amino acid sequence: CASRGTGTGVSPLHF.